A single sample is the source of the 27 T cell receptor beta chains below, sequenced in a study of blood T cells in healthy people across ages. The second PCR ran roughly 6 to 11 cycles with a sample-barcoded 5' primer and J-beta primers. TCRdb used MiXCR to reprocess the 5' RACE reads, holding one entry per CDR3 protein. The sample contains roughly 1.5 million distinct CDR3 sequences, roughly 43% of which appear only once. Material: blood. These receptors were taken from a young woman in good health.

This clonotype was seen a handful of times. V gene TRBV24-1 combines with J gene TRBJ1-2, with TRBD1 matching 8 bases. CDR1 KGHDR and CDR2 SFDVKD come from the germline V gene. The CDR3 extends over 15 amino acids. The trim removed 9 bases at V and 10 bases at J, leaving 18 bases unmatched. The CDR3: CATPSSLRDRCPYTF. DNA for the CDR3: TGTGCCACCCCATCAAGTCTCCGGGACAGGTGCCCCTACACCTTC.

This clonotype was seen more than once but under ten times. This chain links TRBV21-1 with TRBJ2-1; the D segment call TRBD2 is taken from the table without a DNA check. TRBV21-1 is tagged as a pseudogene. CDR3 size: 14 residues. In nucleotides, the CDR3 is TGTGCCAGCTTTGCTAGCGGGGGCTACAATGAGCAGTTCTTC. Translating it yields CASFASGGYNEQFF.

The DNA for the CDR3 is TGTGCCACCAGTGATTCTCCTAGCGGAGTATTCGGGGAGCTGTTTTTT. Its protein product is CATSDSPSGVFGELFF. The gene calls are TRBV24-1 and TRBJ2-2, with 7 bases aligning to TRBD2. J was trimmed by 7 bases and V by 2 bases; bases with no gene match: 9. The CDR3 has 16 amino acids. Germline V gene lookup returns CDR1 KGHDR and CDR2 SFDVKD.

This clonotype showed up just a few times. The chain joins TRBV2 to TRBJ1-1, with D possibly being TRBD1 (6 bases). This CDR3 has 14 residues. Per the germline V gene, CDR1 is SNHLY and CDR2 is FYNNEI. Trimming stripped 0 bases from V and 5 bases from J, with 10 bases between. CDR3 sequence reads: CASSEAWGRTEAFF. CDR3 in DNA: TGTGCCAGCAGTGAAGCGTGGGGGCGGACTGAAGCTTTCTTT.

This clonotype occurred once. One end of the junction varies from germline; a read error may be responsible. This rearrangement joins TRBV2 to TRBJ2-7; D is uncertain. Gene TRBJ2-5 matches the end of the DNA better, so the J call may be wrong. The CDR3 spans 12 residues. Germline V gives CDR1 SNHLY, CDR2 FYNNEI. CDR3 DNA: TGTACCAGCAGTCGGGTCATAGAGACCCAGTACTTC. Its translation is CTSSRVIETQYF.

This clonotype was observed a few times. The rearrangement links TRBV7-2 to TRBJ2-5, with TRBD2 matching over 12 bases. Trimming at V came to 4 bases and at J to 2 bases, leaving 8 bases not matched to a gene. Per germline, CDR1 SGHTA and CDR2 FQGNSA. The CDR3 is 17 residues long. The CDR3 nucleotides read TGTGCCAGCAGCTGGGGGGGGACTAGCGGGTTACAAGAGACCCAGTACTTC. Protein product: CASSWGGTSGLQETQYF.

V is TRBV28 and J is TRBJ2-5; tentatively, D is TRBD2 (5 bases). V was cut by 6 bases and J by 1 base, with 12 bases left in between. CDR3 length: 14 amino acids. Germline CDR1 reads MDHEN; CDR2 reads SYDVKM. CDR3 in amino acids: CASRPSSTQETQYF. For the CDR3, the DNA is TGTGCCAGCAGACCTAGCTCAACCCAAGAGACCCAGTACTTC.

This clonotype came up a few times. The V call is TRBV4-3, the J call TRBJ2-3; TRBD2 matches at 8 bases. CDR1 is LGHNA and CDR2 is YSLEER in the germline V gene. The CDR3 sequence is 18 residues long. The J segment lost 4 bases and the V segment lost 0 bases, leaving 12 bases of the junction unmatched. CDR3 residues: CASSQEAHSGNLADTQYF. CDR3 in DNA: TGCGCCAGCAGCCAAGAGGCCCATAGCGGGAATCTTGCAGATACGCAGTATTTT.

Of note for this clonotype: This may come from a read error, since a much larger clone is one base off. In DNA, the CDR3 is TGCCCCGGGAGGGGGAGGGTCGATGGGCAGTTCTTC. This codes for CPGRGRVDGQFF. The rearrangement uses TRBV6-8 and TRBJ2-1; 8 bases map to TRBD2. The CDR3 contains 12 residues. Germline-derived CDR1 and CDR2 are MNHGY and SAAAGT.

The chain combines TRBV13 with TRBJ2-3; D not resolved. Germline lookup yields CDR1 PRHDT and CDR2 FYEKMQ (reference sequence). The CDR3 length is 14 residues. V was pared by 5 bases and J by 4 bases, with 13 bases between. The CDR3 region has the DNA TGTGCCAGCAGCCCAAAGTGGTGGGCAGATACGCAGTATTTT. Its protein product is CASSPKWWADTQYF.

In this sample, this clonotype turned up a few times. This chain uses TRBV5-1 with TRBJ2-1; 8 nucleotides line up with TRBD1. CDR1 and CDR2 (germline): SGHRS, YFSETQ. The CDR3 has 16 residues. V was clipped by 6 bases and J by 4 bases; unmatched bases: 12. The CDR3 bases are TGCGCCAGCACATCGGCGGCAGGGGGCCAATACAATGAGCAGTTCTTC. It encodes CASTSAAGGQYNEQFF.

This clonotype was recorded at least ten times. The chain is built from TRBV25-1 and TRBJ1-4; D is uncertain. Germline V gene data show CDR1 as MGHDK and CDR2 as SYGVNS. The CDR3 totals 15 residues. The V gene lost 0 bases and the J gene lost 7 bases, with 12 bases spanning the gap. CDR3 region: CASSEYWTISEKLFF. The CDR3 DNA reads TGTGCCAGCAGTGAATATTGGACCATAAGTGAAAAACTGTTTTTT.

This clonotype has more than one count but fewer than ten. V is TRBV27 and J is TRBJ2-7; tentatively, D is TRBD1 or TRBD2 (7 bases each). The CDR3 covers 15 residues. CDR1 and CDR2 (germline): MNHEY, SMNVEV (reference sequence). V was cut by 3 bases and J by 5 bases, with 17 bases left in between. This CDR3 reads CASSFRGGRIHEQYF. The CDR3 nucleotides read TGTGCCAGCAGTTTCAGGGGGGGTAGGATCCACGAGCAGTACTTC.

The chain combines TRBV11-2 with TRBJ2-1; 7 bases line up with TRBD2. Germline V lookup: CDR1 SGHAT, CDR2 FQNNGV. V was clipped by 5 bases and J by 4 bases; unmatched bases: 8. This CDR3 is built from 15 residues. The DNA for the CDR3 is TGTGCCAGCAGCGGCACCGGGACTAATTACAATGAGCAGTTCTTC. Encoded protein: CASSGTGTNYNEQFF. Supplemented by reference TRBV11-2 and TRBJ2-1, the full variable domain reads EAGVAQSPRYKIIEKRQSVAFWCNPISGHATLYWYQQILGQGPKLLIQFQNNGVVDDSQLPKDRFSAERLKGVDSTLKIQPAKLEDSAVYLCASSGTGTNYNEQFFGPGTRLTVL.

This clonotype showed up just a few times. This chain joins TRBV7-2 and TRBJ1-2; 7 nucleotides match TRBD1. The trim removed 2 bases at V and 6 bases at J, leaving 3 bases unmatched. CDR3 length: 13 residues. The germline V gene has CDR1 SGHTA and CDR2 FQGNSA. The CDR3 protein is CASSLTGDHGYTF. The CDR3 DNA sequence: TGTGCCAGCAGCTTAACAGGGGACCATGGCTACACCTTC.

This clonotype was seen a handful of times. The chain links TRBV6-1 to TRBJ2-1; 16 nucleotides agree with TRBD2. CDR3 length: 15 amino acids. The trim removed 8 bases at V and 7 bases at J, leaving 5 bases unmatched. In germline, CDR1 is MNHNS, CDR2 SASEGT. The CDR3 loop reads CASRGLAGGRNEQFF. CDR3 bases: TGTGCCAGCCGGGGACTAGCGGGAGGGCGGAATGAGCAGTTCTTC.

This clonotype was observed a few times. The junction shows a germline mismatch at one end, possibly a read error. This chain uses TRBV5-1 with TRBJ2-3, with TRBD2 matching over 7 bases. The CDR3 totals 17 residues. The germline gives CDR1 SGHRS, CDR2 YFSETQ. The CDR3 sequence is CASRLGLSGRNTDTQYF. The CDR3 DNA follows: TGCGCCAGCAGGTTGGGACTATCAGGGCGGAACACAGATACGCAGTATTTT.

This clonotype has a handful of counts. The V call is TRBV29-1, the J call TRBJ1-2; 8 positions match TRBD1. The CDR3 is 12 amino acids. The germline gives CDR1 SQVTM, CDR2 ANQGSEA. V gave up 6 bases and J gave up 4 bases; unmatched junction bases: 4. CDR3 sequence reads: CSVLGQAYGYTF. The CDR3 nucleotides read TGCAGCGTCTTGGGACAGGCCTATGGCTACACCTTC.

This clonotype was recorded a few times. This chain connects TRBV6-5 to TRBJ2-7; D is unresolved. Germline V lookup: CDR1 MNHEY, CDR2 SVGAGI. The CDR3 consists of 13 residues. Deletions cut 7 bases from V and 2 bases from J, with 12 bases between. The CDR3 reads CASTRPGTYEQYF. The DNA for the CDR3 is TGTGCCAGCACTCGACCAGGAACCTACGAGCAGTACTTC.

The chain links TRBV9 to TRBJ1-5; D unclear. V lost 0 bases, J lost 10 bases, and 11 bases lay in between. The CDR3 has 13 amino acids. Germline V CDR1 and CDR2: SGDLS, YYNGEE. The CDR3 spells CASSVVDTAPQHF. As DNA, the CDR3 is TGTGCCAGCAGCGTAGTTGACACGGCTCCCCAGCATTTT.

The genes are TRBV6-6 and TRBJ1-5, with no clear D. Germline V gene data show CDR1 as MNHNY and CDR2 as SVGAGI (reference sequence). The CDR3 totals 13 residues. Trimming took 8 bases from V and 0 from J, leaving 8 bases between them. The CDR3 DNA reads TGTGCCAGCGGGTTCTATAGCAATCAGCCCCAGCATTTT. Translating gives CASGFYSNQPQHF.

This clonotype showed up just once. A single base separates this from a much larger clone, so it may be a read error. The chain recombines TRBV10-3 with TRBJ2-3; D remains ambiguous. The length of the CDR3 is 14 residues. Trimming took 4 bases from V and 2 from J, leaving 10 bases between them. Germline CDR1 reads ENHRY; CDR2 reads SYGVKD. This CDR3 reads CAISGSAATDTQYF. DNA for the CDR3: TGTGCCATCAGTGGGTCGGCTGCCACAGATACGCAGTATTTT.

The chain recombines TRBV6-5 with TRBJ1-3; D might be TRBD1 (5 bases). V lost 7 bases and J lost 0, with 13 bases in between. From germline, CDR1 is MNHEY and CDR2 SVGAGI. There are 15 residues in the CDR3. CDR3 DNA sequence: TGTGCCAGCAAATTACAGGCGAGCTCTGGAAACACCATATATTTT. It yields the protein CASKLQASSGNTIYF.

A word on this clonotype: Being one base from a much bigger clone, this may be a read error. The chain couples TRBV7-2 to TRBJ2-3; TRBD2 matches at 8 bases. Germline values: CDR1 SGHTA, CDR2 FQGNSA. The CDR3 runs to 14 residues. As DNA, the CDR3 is TGTGCCAGCAGCGCCGGACTAGCTACAGATACGCTGTATTTT. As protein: CASSAGLATDTLYF.

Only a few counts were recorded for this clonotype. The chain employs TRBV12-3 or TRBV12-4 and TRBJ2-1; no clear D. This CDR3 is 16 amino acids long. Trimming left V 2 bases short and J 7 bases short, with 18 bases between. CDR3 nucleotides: TGTGCCAGCAGTTTAATTCGCCCGCTGGTGGGTAATGAGCAGTTCTTC. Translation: CASSLIRPLVGNEQFF.

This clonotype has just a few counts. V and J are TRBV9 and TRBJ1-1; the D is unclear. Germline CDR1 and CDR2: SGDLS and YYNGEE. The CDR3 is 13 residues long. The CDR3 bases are TGTGCTGCTTCGGTGTCACCGAACACTGAAGCTTTCTTT. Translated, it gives CAASVSPNTEAFF.

The CDR3, as DNA: TGTGCCGGATCCAAGACAGGGCACGGCTACACCTTC. Amino acid sequence: CAGSKTGHGYTF. The chain carries TRBV6-2 or TRBV6-3 and TRBJ1-2; 7 bases fit TRBD1. The CDR3 covers 12 residues. Germline V gene lookup returns CDR1 MNHEY and CDR2 SVGEGT. V was pared by 11 bases and J by 8 bases, with 11 bases of the junction left unmatched.